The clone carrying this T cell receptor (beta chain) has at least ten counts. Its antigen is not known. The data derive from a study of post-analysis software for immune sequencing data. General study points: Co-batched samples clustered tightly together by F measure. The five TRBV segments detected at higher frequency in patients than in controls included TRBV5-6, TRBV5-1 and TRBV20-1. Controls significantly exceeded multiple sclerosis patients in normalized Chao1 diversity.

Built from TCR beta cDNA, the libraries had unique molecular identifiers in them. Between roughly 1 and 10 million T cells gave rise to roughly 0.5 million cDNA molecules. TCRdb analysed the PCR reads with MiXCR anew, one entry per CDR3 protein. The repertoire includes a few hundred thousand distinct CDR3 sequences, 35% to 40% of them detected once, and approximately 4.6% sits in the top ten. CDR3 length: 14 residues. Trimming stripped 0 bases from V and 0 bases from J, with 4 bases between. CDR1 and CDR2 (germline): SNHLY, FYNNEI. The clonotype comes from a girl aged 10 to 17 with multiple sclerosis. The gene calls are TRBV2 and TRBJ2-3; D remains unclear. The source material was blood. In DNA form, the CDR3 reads TGTGCCAGCAGTGAAGCGGGGAGCACAGATACGCAGTATTTT. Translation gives CASSEAGSTDTQYF.